This T cell receptor beta chain was retrieved from a study of T cells of healthy individuals (dated by TCRdb to 2016 to 2018). This clonotype was observed many times. This clone's antigen is unknown. Base qualities were left out, and no much larger clone turns up one base away. The library relied on 5' RACE. For sequencing, an Illumina MiSeq was employed. TCRdb reprocessed the public reads (quality trimming at Q25 with fastp, clone calling with MiXCR) and kept in-frame beta chains. Rows merge per CDR3 protein into single entries with the most common DNA and genes. This sample lists 60,000 to 80,000 distinct CDR3 sequences; 15% to 20% were detected once. The ten largest account for around 4.7% of the sample. From its cysteine to its phenylalanine, the CDR3 spans 16 amino acids. CDR3 DNA is the only sequence kept; it has 48 bases, read in frame from the first base. Based on the germline V gene, the CDR1 and CDR2 sequences are LGHNA and YSLEER. The V end loses 0 bases and the J end loses 1 base, and a stretch of 9 bases separates them.

This clonotype was obtained from a human donor in good health. The receptor chain draws on TRBV4-3 and TRBJ1-4; the best D guess is TRBD1, with 5 bases matching. The CDR3 has the sequence CASSQDRRGTNEKLFF. The base sequence is TGCGCCAGCAGCCAAGATAGAAGGGGAACTAATGAAAAACTGTTTTTT.